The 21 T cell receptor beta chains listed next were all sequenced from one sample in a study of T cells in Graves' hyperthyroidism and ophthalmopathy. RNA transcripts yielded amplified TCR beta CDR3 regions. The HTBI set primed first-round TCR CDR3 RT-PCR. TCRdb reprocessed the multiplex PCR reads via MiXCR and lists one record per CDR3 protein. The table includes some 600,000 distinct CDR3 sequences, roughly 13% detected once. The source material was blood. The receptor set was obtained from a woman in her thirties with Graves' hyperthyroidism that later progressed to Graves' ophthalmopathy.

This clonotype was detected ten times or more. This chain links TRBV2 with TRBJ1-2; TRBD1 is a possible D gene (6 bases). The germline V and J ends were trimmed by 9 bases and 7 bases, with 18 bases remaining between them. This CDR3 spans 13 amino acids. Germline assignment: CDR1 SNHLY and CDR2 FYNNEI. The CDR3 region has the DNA TGTGCCAGGACGAGGGGGGCGTGGGGTGGCTACACCTTC. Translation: CARTRGAWGGYTF. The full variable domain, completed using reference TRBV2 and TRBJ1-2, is EPEVTQTPSHQVTQMGQEVILRCVPISNHLYFYWYRQILGQKVEFLVSFYNNEISEKSEIFDDQFSVERPDGSNFTLKIRSTKLEDSAMYFCARTRGAWGGYTFGSGTRLTVV.

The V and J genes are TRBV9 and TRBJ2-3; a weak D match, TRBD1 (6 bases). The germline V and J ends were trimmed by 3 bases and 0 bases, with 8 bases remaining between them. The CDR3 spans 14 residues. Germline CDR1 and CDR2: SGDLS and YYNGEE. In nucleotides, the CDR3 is TGTGCCAGCAGCGCGGGACACAGCACAGATACGCAGTATTTT. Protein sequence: CASSAGHSTDTQYF.

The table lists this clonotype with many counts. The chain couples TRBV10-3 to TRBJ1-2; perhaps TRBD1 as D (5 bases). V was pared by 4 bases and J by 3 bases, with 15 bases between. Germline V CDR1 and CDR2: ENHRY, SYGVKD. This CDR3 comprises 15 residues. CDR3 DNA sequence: TGTGCCATCAGTGGTAATTCAGGGTCGGACTATGGCTACACCTTC. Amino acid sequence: CAISGNSGSDYGYTF.

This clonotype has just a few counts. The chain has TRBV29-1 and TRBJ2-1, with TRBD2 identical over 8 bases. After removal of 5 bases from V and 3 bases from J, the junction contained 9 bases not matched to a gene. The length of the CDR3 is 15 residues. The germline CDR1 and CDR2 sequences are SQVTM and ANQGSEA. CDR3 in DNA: TGCAGCGTTTTACCGGGGGCGGGAGGCTACAATGAGCAGTTCTTC. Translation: CSVLPGAGGYNEQFF.

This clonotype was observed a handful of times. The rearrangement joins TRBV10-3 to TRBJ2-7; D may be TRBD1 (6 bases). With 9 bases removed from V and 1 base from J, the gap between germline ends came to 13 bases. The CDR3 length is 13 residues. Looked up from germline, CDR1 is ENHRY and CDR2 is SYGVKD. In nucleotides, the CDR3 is TGTGCCATAGCACGGGACACTTCCTACGAGCAGTACTTC. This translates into CAIARDTSYEQYF.

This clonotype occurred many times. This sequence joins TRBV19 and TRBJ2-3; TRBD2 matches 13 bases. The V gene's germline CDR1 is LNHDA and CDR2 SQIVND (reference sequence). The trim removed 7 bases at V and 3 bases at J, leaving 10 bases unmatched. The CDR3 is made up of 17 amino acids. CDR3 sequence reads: CASNPGLAGPLTDTQYF. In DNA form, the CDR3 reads TGTGCCAGTAACCCGGGACTAGCGGGACCATTAACAGATACGCAGTATTTT. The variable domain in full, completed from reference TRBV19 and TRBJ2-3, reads DGGITQSPKYLFRKEGQNVTLSCEQNLNHDAMYWYRQDPGQGLRLIYYSQIVNDFQKGDIAEGYSVSREKKESFPLTVTSAQKNPTAFYLCASNPGLAGPLTDTQYFGPGTRLTVL.

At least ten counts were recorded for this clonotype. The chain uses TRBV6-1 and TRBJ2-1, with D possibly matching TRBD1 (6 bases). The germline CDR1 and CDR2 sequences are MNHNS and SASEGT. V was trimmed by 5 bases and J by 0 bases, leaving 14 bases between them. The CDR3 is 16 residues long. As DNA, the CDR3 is TGTGCCAGCAGTTACGCTACAGGGATCTCCTACAATGAGCAGTTCTTC. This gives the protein CASSYATGISYNEQFF.

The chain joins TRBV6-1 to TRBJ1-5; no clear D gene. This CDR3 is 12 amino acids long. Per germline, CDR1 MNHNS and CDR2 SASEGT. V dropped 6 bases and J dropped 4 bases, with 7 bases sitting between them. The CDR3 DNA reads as TGTGCCAGCAGCCTCCTGAATCAGCCCCAGCATTTT. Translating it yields CASSLLNQPQHF.

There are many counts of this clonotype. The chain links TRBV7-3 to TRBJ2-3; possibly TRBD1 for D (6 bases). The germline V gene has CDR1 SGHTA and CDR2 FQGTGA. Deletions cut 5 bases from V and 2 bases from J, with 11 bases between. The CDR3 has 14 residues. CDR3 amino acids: CASSPGQPTDTQYF. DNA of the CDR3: TGTGCCAGCAGCCCAGGACAGCCCACAGATACGCAGTATTTT.

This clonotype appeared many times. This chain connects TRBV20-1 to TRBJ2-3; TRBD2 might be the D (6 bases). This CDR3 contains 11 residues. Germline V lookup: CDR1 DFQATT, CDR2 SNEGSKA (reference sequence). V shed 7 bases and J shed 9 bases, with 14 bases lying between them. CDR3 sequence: CSGGAEATQYF. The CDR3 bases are TGCAGTGGCGGGGCAGAGGCGACGCAGTATTTT.

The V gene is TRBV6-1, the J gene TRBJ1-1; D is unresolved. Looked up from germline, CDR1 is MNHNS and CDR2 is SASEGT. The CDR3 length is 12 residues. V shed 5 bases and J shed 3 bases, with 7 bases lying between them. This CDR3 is CASSTGYTEAFF. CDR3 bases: TGTGCCAGCAGTACGGGGTACACTGAAGCTTTCTTT.

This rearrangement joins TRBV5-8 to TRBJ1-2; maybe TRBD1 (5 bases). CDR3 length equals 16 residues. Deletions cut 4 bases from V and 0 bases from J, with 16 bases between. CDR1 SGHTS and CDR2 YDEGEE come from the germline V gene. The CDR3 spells CASSPVAGRPNYGYTF. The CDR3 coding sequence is TGTGCCAGCAGCCCTGTGGCGGGACGGCCTAACTATGGCTACACCTTC.

CDR3 nucleotide sequence: TGTGCCAGTAGTACCGGGGGTATCTACGAGCAGTACTTC. This sequence encodes CASSTGGIYEQYF. The V gene is TRBV19, the J gene TRBJ2-7; possibly TRBD2 for D (6 bases). From germline, CDR1 is LNHDA and CDR2 SQIVND (reference sequence). The V gene lost 4 bases and the J gene lost 3 bases, with 10 bases spanning the gap. The CDR3 runs to 13 residues.

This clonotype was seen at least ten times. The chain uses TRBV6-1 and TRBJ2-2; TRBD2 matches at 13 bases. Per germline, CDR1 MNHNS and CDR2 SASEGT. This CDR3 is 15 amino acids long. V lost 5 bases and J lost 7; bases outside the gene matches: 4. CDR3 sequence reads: CASSRTSGSGGELFF. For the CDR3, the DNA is TGTGCCAGCAGTCGGACTAGCGGGAGCGGCGGGGAGCTGTTTTTT.

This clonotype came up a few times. The CDR3 spells CASSLVRDSENTGELFF. The CDR3 region has the DNA TGTGCCAGCAGCTTGGTCAGGGACAGCGAGAACACCGGGGAGCTGTTTTTT. This rearrangement joins TRBV5-6 to TRBJ2-2; 7 nucleotides match TRBD1. Losses at the gene ends were 0 bases for V and 1 base for J; bases not matched to a gene: 6. The CDR3 totals 17 residues. CDR1 and CDR2 from the germline V gene are SGHDT and YYEEEE. Full variable domain (outside the CDR3, taken from reference TRBV5-6 and TRBJ2-2): DAGVTQSPTHLIKTRGQQVTLRCSPKSGHDTVSWYQQALGQGPQFIFQYYEEEERQRGNFPDRFSGHQFPNYSSELNVNALLLGDSALYLCASSLVRDSENTGELFFGEGSRLTVL.

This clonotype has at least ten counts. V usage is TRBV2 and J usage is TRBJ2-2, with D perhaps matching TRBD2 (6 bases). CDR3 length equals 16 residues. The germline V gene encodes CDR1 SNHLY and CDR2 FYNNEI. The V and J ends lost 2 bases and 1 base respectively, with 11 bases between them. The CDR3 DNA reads TGTGCCAGCAGTGAATTTGCTAGCGAGAACACCGGGGAGCTGTTTTTT. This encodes CASSEFASENTGELFF.

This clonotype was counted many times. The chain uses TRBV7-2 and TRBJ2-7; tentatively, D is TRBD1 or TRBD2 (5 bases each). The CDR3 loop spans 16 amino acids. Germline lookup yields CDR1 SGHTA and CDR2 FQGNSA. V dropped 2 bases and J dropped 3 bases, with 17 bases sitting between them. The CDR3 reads CASSLPGTDPRYEQYF. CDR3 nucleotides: TGTGCCAGCAGCTTACCAGGGACGGACCCACGCTACGAGCAGTACTTC.

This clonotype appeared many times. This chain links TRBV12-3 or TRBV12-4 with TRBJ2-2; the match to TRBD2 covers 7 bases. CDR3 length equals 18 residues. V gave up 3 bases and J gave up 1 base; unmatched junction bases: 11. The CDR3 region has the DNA TGTGCCAGCAGTTTTGGGGGGTCTAGCGGAGGGAACACCGGGGAGCTGTTTTTT. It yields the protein CASSFGGSSGGNTGELFF.

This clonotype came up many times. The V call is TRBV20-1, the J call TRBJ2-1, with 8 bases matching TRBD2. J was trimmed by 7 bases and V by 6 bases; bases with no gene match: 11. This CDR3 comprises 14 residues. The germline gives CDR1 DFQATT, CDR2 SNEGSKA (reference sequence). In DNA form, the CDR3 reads TGCAGTGCCTCAAGGAGCGGGAGTGCAAATGAGCAGTTCTTC. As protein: CSASRSGSANEQFF.

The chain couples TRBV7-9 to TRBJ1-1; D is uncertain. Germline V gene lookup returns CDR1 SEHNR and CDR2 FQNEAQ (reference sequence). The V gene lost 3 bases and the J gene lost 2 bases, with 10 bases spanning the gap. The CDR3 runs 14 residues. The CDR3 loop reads CASSLDQDNTEAFF. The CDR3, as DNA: TGTGCCAGCAGCTTGGATCAGGACAACACTGAAGCTTTCTTT.

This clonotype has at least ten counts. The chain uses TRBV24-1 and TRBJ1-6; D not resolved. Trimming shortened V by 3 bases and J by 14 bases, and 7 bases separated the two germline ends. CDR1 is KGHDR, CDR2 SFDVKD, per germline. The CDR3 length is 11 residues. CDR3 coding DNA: TGTGCCACCAGTGATGGGCGATCCCTCCACTTT. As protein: CATSDGRSLHF.